The 17 T cell receptor beta chains in this list originate from one sample, sequenced in a study of OX40 agonist ivuxolimab in advanced cancers. Measured with immunoSEQ multiplex PCR; TCRdb has only the in-frame clones, and not every one. Here the sample spans more than 80,000 clones, about 86% being singletons. The input for sequencing was CD4+ or CD8+ T cells sorted from blood, taken in a trial of the OX40 agonist ivuxolimab. The receptors come from an adult with an advanced solid tumor such as melanoma, head and neck, liver or kidney cancer.

This rearrangement joins TRBV19 to TRBJ2-2, with 10 bases fitting TRBD1. The CDR3 contains 16 residues. Germline V gene data show CDR1 as LNHDA and CDR2 as SQIVND (reference sequence). V gave up 4 bases and J gave up 4 bases; unmatched junction bases: 6. The CDR3: CASSNRQGAGTGELFF. In DNA form, the CDR3 reads TGTGCCAGTAGTAACCGACAGGGGGCTGGCACCGGGGAGCTGTTTTTT.

The gene calls are TRBV4-1 and TRBJ1-5; D remains unclear. The CDR3 spans 15 residues. The V and J ends lost 0 bases and 5 bases respectively, with 11 bases between them. Germline values: CDR1 MGHRA, CDR2 YSYEKL. The CDR3 nucleotides read TGCGCCAGCAGCCAAGAATTCCAGCGAGATCAGCCCCAGCATTTT. Translating it yields CASSQEFQRDQPQHF.

This clone is a singleton in its sample. The CDR3 loop reads CASSAYTAYEQYF. The CDR3 DNA reads TGTGCCAGCAGCGCGTATACGGCCTACGAGCAGTACTTC. The J gene is TRBJ2-7, the V gene TRBV7-2, with no clear D. This CDR3 spans 13 amino acids. Trimming removed 5 bases at V and 2 bases at J, with 10 bases between. Looked up from germline, CDR1 is SGHTA and CDR2 is FQGNSA. The entire variable domain, with the rest obtained from reference TRBV7-2 and TRBJ2-7, is as follows: GAGVSQSPSNKVTEKGKDVELRCDPISGHTALYWYRQSLGQGLEFLIYFQGNSAPDKSGLPSDRFSAERTGGSVSTLTIQRTQQEDSAVYLCASSAYTAYEQYFGPGTRLTVT.

As to this clone: Germline is not matched at one junction end, which may reflect a read error. The rearrangement joins TRBV25-1 to TRBJ1-1, with 9 bases lining up with TRBD1. The CDR3 is 12 amino acids. The germline V gene encodes CDR1 MGHDK and CDR2 SYGVNS. The CDR3 reads CASSVGTGRFIF. CDR3 bases: TGTGCCAGCAGTGTCGGGACAGGGCGTTTCATCTTT.

The chain has TRBV19 and TRBJ1-2, with 10 bases lining up with TRBD1. Per germline, CDR1 LNHDA and CDR2 SQIVND (reference sequence). V lost 4 bases, J lost 3 bases, and 2 bases stayed unmatched. The CDR3 loop spans 14 amino acids. In DNA form, the CDR3 reads TGTGCCAGTAGTACTGGACAGGGGGACTATGGCTACACCTTC. Protein: CASSTGQGDYGYTF.

The chain links TRBV10-2 to TRBJ2-2; 13 bases line up with TRBD2. There are 15 residues in the CDR3. Germline V gene sequence: CDR1 WSHSY, CDR2 SAAADI. J lost 4 bases, V lost 5 bases, and 1 base had no gene match. CDR3 loop: CASSTSGRATGELFF. The DNA of the CDR3 is TGCGCCAGCAGTACTAGCGGGAGGGCCACCGGGGAGCTGTTTTTT.

This clone appeared once. The chain employs TRBV7-2 and TRBJ2-1; tentative D call: TRBD2 (5 bases). Germline lookup yields CDR1 SGHTA and CDR2 FQGNSA. V was shortened by 0 bases and J by 10 bases, with 10 bases between the two germline ends. The CDR3 spans 13 residues. The CDR3 loop is CASSLAGVSEQFF. The CDR3 DNA reads as TGTGCCAGCAGCTTAGCGGGAGTCAGCGAGCAGTTCTTC.

The chain links TRBV19 to TRBJ2-7; TRBD1 is a possible D gene (7 bases). V was clipped by 5 bases and J by 0 bases, with 14 bases between them. The CDR3 consists of 15 residues. CDR1 LNHDA and CDR2 SQIVND come from the germline V gene (reference sequence). This CDR3 is CASSGRTGSSYEQYF. As DNA, the CDR3 is TGTGCCAGTAGTGGGAGGACAGGATCCTCCTACGAGCAGTACTTC.

Comment on this clone: A junction end diverges from the germline sequence, so it may reflect a read error. The chain has TRBV7-9 and TRBJ2-7, with 8 bases that match TRBD1. Germline V gene data show CDR1 as SEHNR and CDR2 as FQNEAQ (reference sequence). The CDR3 totals 12 residues. CDR3 coding DNA: TGTGCCAGCAGCGAAGGGGCAGGGGGCGGCCACTTC. This gives the protein CASSEGAGGGHF.

J is TRBJ1-1 and V is TRBV5-1; 7 bases match TRBD1. The CDR3 is 14 amino acids. The trim removed 2 bases at V and 1 base at J, leaving 2 bases unmatched. CDR1 and CDR2 from the germline V gene are SGHRS and YFSETQ. For the CDR3, the DNA is TGCGCCAGCAGCTTCACAGGGGCGAACACTGAAGCTTTCTTT. Translating gives CASSFTGANTEAFF.

The rearrangement uses TRBV4-3 and TRBJ2-7; 9 bases match TRBD1. There are 15 residues in the CDR3. The germline gives CDR1 LGHNA, CDR2 YSLEER. V gave up 0 bases and J gave up 7 bases; unmatched junction bases: 7. In nucleotides, the CDR3 is TGCGCCAGCAGCCAAGATCGGACAGGGGTCCAAGAGCAGTACTTC. Translated: CASSQDRTGVQEQYF.

The CDR3 region is CASSARDRIGSYEQYF. The CDR3 DNA reads as TGTGCCAGCAGCGCTAGGGATAGGATAGGCTCCTACGAGCAGTACTTC. The chain recombines TRBV11-3 with TRBJ2-7; no clear D gene. Per germline, CDR1 SGHNT and CDR2 YENEEA. This CDR3 is 16 amino acids long. Between the trimmed V and J ends, which lost 5 bases and 0 bases, there was a span of 17 bases.

The CDR3 DNA follows: TGTGCCAGCAGCTCCGTGACAGTTAACTATGGCTACACCTTC. This translates into CASSSVTVNYGYTF. The gene calls are TRBV7-8 and TRBJ1-2; D perhaps matches TRBD1 (5 bases). The CDR3 sequence is 14 residues long. The V end lost 4 bases, the J end lost 1 base, and 10 bases lay between the germline ends. The germline V gene has CDR1 SGHVS and CDR2 FQNEAQ.

This clone was seen only once. The chain is built from TRBV6-5 and TRBJ2-1; D might be TRBD2 (6 bases). The germline CDR1 and CDR2 sequences are MNHEY and SVGAGI. Trimming took 5 bases from V and 7 from J, leaving 15 bases between them. This CDR3 region has 14 residues. This chain's CDR3 is CASSLGGPKNEQFF. CDR3 nucleotides: TGTGCCAGCAGTCTCGGAGGGCCGAAAAATGAGCAGTTCTTC.

This rearrangement joins TRBV20-1 to TRBJ2-7; no clear D. Looked up from germline, CDR1 is DFQATT and CDR2 is SNEGSKA (reference sequence). With 6 bases removed from V and 5 bases from J, the gap between germline ends came to 11 bases. The CDR3 totals 11 residues. CDR3 sequence reads: CSAPRVNEQYF. The DNA for the CDR3 is TGCAGTGCACCCCGGGTGAACGAGCAGTACTTC.

This sequence joins TRBV7-2 and TRBJ2-4; D remains unclear. Trimming removed 6 bases at V and 10 bases at J, with 13 bases between. The germline gives CDR1 SGHTA, CDR2 FQGNSA. The CDR3 consists of 12 residues. The CDR3 DNA reads as TGTGCCAGCAGTACGGCCTTAGGGATTCAGTACTTC. Amino acid sequence: CASSTALGIQYF.

Ten or more counts support this clone. V gene TRBV12-5 combines with J gene TRBJ2-7; D tentatively reads TRBD1 or TRBD2 (5 bases each). V was clipped by 6 bases and J by 2 bases, with 17 bases between them. CDR3 length: 15 amino acids. Germline V gene lookup returns CDR1 LGHNT and CDR2 FRNRAP. CDR3 bases: TGTGCTAGTGGCTGGGAGAACGACAGACCCTACGAGCAGTACTTC. It specifies CASGWENDRPYEQYF.